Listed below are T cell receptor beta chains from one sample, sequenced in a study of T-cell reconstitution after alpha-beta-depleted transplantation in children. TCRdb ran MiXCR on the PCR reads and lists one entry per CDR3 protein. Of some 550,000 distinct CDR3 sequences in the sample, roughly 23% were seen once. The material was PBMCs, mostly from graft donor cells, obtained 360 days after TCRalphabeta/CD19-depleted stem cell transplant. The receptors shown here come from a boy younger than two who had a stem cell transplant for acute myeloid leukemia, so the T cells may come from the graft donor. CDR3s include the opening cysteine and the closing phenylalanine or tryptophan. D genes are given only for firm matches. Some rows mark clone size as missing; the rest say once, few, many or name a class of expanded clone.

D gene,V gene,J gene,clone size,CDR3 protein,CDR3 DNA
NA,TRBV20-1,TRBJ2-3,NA,CSARPSVLTDTQYF,TGCAGTGCTAGACCTAGCGTGCTCACAGATACGCAGTATTTT
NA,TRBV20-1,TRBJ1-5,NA,CSARPGYYSNQPQHF,TGCAGTGCTAGACCAGGATACTATAGCAATCAGCCCCAGCATTTT
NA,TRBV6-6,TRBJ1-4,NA,CAGRDETNEKLFF,TGTGCCGGCAGGGATGAAACTAATGAAAAACTGTTTTTT
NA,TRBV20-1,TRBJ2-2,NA,CSARVQGGTGELFF,TGCAGTGCTAGAGTACAGGGTGGGACCGGGGAGCTGTTTTTT
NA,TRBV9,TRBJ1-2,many,CASSQTGTVLYGYTF,TGTGCCAGCAGCCAAACCGGGACGGTCTTGTATGGCTACACCTTC
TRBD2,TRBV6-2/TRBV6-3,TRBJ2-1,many,CASIPIAGGQNEQFF,TGTGCCAGCATTCCAATAGCGGGGGGGCAAAATGAGCAGTTCTTC
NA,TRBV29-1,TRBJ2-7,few,CSVSGATKYEQYF,TGCAGCGTTTCGGGGGCGACGAAATACGAGCAGTACTTC
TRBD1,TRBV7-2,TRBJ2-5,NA,CASSNQQGARETQYF,TGTGCCAGCAGTAACCAACAGGGGGCGCGGGAGACCCAGTACTTC
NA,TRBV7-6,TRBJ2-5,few,CASVDIAEGTGETQYF,TGTGCCAGCGTCGACATCGCCGAGGGAACGGGTGAGACCCAGTACTTC
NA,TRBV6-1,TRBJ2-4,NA,CASRPGYKNIQYF,TGTGCCAGCAGGCCGGGATATAAAAACATTCAGTACTTC
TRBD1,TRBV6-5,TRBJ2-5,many,CASSSLNRGTETQYF,TGTGCCAGCAGTTCGTTAAACAGGGGAACGGAGACCCAGTACTTC
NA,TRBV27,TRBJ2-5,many,CASSLVVAETQYF,TGTGCCAGCAGTTTGGTAGTAGCAGAGACCCAGTACTTC
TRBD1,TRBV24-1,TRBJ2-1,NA,CATSDPTGKVGHEQFF,TGTGCCACCAGTGATCCGACAGGGAAGGTTGGACATGAGCAGTTCTTC
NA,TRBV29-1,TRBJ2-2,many,CSVEWGAPGELFF,TGCAGCGTTGAGTGGGGGGCCCCCGGGGAGCTGTTTTTT
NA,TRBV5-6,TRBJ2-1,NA,CAITLGLLPNEQFF,TGTGCCATCACCCTGGGGCTACTCCCCAATGAGCAGTTCTTC
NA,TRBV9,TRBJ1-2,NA,CASSHNRVVNYGYTF,TGTGCCAGCAGCCACAACAGGGTTGTTAACTATGGCTACACCTTC
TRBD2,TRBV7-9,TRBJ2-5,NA,CASSAGLGMKVSAF,TGTGCCAGCAGCGCGGGACTAGGCATGAAAGTATCGGCCTTC
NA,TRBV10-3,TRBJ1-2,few,CAISESSPGANYGYTF,TGTGCCATCAGTGAGTCTTCCCCAGGGGCTAACTATGGCTACACCTTC
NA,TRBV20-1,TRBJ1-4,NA,CSATNSATNEKLFF,TGCAGTGCGACTAATAGTGCAACTAATGAAAAACTGTTTTTT
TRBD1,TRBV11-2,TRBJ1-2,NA,CASSLGQVPLYGYTF,TGTGCCAGCAGTTTAGGACAGGTCCCCCTCTATGGCTACACCTTC
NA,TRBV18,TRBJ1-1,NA,CASSPPWNKEAFF,TGTGCCAGCTCACCACCGTGGAATAAAGAAGCTTTCTTT
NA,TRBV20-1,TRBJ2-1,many,CSARDPLVPNNEQFF,TGCAGTGCTAGAGATCCGCTGGTGCCGAACAATGAGCAGTTCTTC
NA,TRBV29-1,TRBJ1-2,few,CSVAWGAKGYTF,TGCAGCGTTGCTTGGGGGGCAAAGGGCTACACCTTC
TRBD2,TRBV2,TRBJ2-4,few,CASNVAGGTKNIQYF,TGTGCCAGCAACGTAGCGGGGGGGACCAAAAACATTCAGTACTTC
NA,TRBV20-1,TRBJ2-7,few,CSARGLGPYEQYF,TGCAGTGCCCGAGGCTTAGGGCCCTACGAGCAGTACTTC
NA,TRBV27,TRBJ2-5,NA,CASSFKWGYQETQYF,TGTGCCAGCAGTTTTAAGTGGGGGTACCAAGAGACCCAGTACTTC